A single sample gave rise to the 17 T cell receptor beta chains below, sequenced in a study of blood T cell repertoires in COVID-19. This table comes from immunoSEQ multiplex PCR, and its TCRdb copy is limited to in-frame clones, with some not included. Among roughly 210,000 clones listed, around 80% were seen once. The specimen sequenced was peripheral blood. The origin of the receptors is a woman older than 75 with COVID-19, enrolled during active disease.

The count of this clone is one. The J gene is TRBJ1-3, the V gene TRBV6-6, with a possible D match to TRBD1 (6 bases). CDR1 MNHNY and CDR2 SVGAGI come from the germline V gene (reference sequence). The V gene lost 5 bases and the J gene lost 2 bases, with 10 bases spanning the gap. CDR3 size: 14 residues. CDR3 sequence (DNA): TGTGCCAGCAGTACCCAGGGGACTGGAAACACCATATATTTT. Translated, it gives CASSTQGTGNTIYF.

The chain uses TRBV5-1 and TRBJ2-5; no firm D call. Between the trimmed V and J ends, which lost 0 bases and 4 bases, there was a span of 16 bases. The CDR3 totals 16 residues. CDR1 is SGHRS and CDR2 is YFSETQ in the germline V gene. The CDR3 here is CASSLVGGWAPETQYF. The CDR3 DNA reads as TGCGCCAGCAGCTTGGTTGGTGGATGGGCCCCAGAGACCCAGTACTTC.

CDR3 sequence: CASSTIQGNTEAFF. Written as DNA, the CDR3 is TGTGCCAGCAGCACGATACAGGGGAACACTGAAGCTTTCTTT. This chain joins TRBV3-1 (or the pseudogene TRBV3-2) and TRBJ1-1; possibly TRBD1 for D (6 bases). V lost 5 bases to trimming and J lost 1 base, with 11 bases between them. Germline values: CDR1 LGHDT, CDR2 YNNKEL (reference sequence). This CDR3 has 14 residues.

The CDR3 coding sequence is TGTGCCAGCAGCCTCCCAGGCTCCTACGAGCAGTACTTC. It encodes CASSLPGSYEQYF. The chain joins TRBV28 to TRBJ2-7, with D uncertain. V dropped 6 bases and J dropped 0 bases, with 9 bases sitting between them. Germline-derived CDR1 and CDR2 are MDHEN and SYDVKM. The CDR3 runs 13 residues.

The rearrangement uses TRBV6-6 and TRBJ1-2; 7 positions match TRBD1. The germline V gene has CDR1 MNHNY and CDR2 SVGAGI (reference sequence). The J segment lost 2 bases and the V segment lost 3 bases, leaving 3 bases of the junction unmatched. CDR3 length equals 14 residues. The CDR3 is CASSYLTGNYGYTF. In DNA form, the CDR3 reads TGTGCCAGCAGTTATCTGACAGGGAACTATGGCTACACCTTC.

This chain links TRBV18 with TRBJ1-1, with TRBD1 identical over 7 bases. The CDR3 is 15 amino acids. After removal of 6 bases from V and 3 bases from J, the junction contained 10 bases not matched to a gene. The V gene's germline CDR1 is KGHSH and CDR2 LQKENI. The CDR3 reads CASSPNRGFDTEAFF. CDR3 DNA sequence: TGTGCCAGCTCGCCAAACAGGGGATTCGACACTGAAGCTTTCTTT.

This chain joins TRBV5-4 and TRBJ1-2, with 9 bases matching TRBD1. Germline CDR1 and CDR2: SGHNT and YYREEE (reference sequence). The CDR3 contains 16 residues. The junction had 11 bases not matched to a gene; V was cut back by 4 bases and J by 4 bases. CDR3: CASSNPGQGVGYGYTF. CDR3 sequence (DNA): TGTGCCAGCAGCAACCCGGGACAGGGAGTCGGCTATGGCTACACCTTC. Supplemented by reference TRBV5-4 and TRBJ1-2, the full variable domain reads ETGVTQSPTHLIKTRGQQVTLRCSSQSGHNTVSWYQQALGQGPQFIFQYYREEENGRGNFPPRFSGLQFPNYSSELNVNALELDDSALYLCASSNPGQGVGYGYTFGSGTRLTVV.

The chain combines TRBV28 with TRBJ1-2; D gene uncertain. Germline values: CDR1 MDHEN, CDR2 SYDVKM. Trimming pared 6 bases from V and 8 bases from J, leaving 19 bases between. The CDR3 contains 14 residues. The chain's CDR3 is CASRPLGEGGGYTF. Here the CDR3 DNA reads TGTGCCAGCAGGCCCCTTGGGGAGGGAGGCGGCTACACCTTC.

This clone showed up just once. The chain recombines TRBV18 with TRBJ1-3; D is uncertain. V lost 2 bases, J lost 0 bases, and 5 bases lay in between. The CDR3 contains 14 residues. Per germline, CDR1 KGHSH and CDR2 LQKENI. The CDR3 DNA reads TGTGCCAGCTCACCAGTGAGCTCTGGAAACACCATATATTTT. Encoded protein: CASSPVSSGNTIYF.

CDR3 DNA sequence: TGTGCCATCCTTGACTCCAATTCCTACGAGCAGTACTTC. Its protein is CAILDSNSYEQYF. This rearrangement joins TRBV6-6 to TRBJ2-7, with D uncertain. The CDR3 totals 13 residues. Germline V CDR1 and CDR2: MNHNY, SVGAGI (reference sequence). V lost 10 bases, J lost 1 base, and 14 bases lay in between.

The chain joins TRBV10-2 to TRBJ2-6; tentatively, D is TRBD1 (5 bases). V was pared by 2 bases and J by 0 bases, with 20 bases between. The CDR3 runs to 20 residues. Germline V gene data show CDR1 as WSHSY and CDR2 as SAAADI. Here the CDR3 DNA reads TGCGCCAGCAGTGAGCTCTCGGCAGGGAACTGGCTCTCTGGGGCCAACGTCCTGACTTTC. Translated: CASSELSAGNWLSGANVLTF.

The table lists this clone with a few counts. This chain joins TRBV6-2 or TRBV6-3 and TRBJ1-6; 8 bases agree with TRBD1. The CDR3 covers 17 residues. From germline, CDR1 is MNHEY and CDR2 SVGEGT. J was trimmed by 0 bases and V by 4 bases; bases with no gene match: 5. This CDR3 reads CASSSDRGSSYNSPLHF. For the CDR3, the DNA is TGTGCCAGCAGTTCCGACAGGGGAAGCTCCTATAATTCACCCCTCCACTTT.

The rearrangement uses TRBV19 and TRBJ2-5; 7 bases agree with TRBD2. Trimming at V came to 6 bases and at J to 4 bases, leaving 5 bases not matched to a gene. Germline loops: CDR1 LNHDA, CDR2 SQIVND (reference sequence). This CDR3 is built from 13 residues. This CDR3 reads CASRGLGRETQYF. CDR3 bases: TGTGCCAGTAGAGGACTAGGGAGAGAGACCCAGTACTTC.

The table lists this clone with a count of one. The V and J genes are TRBV6-6 and TRBJ1-2; 8 bases fit TRBD1. CDR3 size: 15 residues. Germline V CDR1 and CDR2: MNHNY, SVGAGI (reference sequence). The J segment lost 1 base and the V segment lost 2 bases, leaving 3 bases of the junction unmatched. CDR3 DNA: TGTGCCAGCAGTTACGTACAGGGGGGTAACTATGGCTACACCTTC. It translates to CASSYVQGGNYGYTF.

J is TRBJ1-4 and V is TRBV28; 8 bases are a match to TRBD1. J lost 7 bases, V lost 4 bases, and 5 bases had no gene match. Germline CDR1 MDHEN, CDR2 SYDVKM. There are 14 residues in the CDR3. The CDR3 DNA sequence: TGTGCCAGCAGTTCAGGACAGGGACGTGAAAAACTGTTTTTT. Amino acid sequence: CASSSGQGREKLFF.

The V call is TRBV6-5, the J call TRBJ2-1, with 11 bases fitting TRBD2. This CDR3 is built from 15 residues. Germline CDR1 and CDR2: MNHEY and SVGAGI. The J segment lost 4 bases and the V segment lost 7 bases, leaving 6 bases of the junction unmatched. The CDR3 sequence: CASTLAGVGYNEQFF. CDR3 DNA sequence: TGTGCCAGCACACTAGCGGGGGTAGGGTACAATGAGCAGTTCTTC.

This clone is a singleton in its sample. V and J are TRBV4-3 and TRBJ2-3; no definite D call. TRBJ1-5 explains the end of the DNA better; the J call may be wrong. The CDR3 has 15 amino acids. CDR1 and CDR2 from the germline V gene are LGHNA and YSLEER. This CDR3 is CASSQIAVAGGTQHF. In DNA form, the CDR3 reads TGCGCCAGCAGCCAGATAGCGGTAGCGGGCGGTACGCAGCATTTT.